The TCR beta chain under discussion was sequenced for a study of T cells expressing NK-cell markers. The CDR3 runs to 16 residues. Looked up from germline, CDR1 is SGHTA and CDR2 is FQGNSA. TCRdb reprocessed the 5' RACE reads; each CDR3 protein has one entry and no DNA is given. This listing includes a few hundred thousand distinct CDR3 sequences. Sequenced sample: blood T cells: a sorted CD56 or NKG2C T cell subset, CD4+ or CD8+ T cells, or bulk PBMC T cells (not recorded which). The chain employs TRBV7-2 and TRBJ2-2; with no DNA, the TCRdb D assignment of TRBD2 cannot be verified. The TCR originated in a man aged 18 to 69 in good health. The CDR3 spells CASSSQTSGGTGELFF.